These 26 T cell receptor beta chains were all obtained from the same sample, sequenced in a study of molecular identifiers for immune sequencing clone quantification. TCRdb re-called the PCR reads with MiXCR, one entry per CDR3 protein. The profile shows some 580,000 distinct CDR3 sequences, about 25% of them singletons. Sequencing used naive CD8+ T cells from blood, with Jurkat cell RNA spiked in. Indicated subset: FACS-sorted CD8+CD4-CCR7+CD45RA+ naive T cells. These receptors all stem from a human donor in good health. Some libraries in this study had Jurkat cell RNA spiked in.

There are many counts of this clonotype. This chain uses TRBV7-2 with TRBJ1-6; no clear D. V lost 5 bases and J 0 bases, leaving 11 bases between the germline ends. CDR3 length equals 16 residues. In germline, CDR1 is SGHTA, CDR2 FQGNSA. CDR3 DNA: TGTGCCAGCAGCCCCACGTGGAGCTCCTATAATTCACCCCTCCACTTT. As protein: CASSPTWSSYNSPLHF.

This clonotype was recorded at least ten times. The chain links TRBV7-6 to TRBJ2-3, with TRBD2 as a possible D gene (7 bases). CDR1 is SGHVS, CDR2 FNYEAQ, per germline. V lost 3 bases to trimming and J lost 6 bases, with 16 bases between them. The CDR3 extends over 15 amino acids. The CDR3 DNA reads TGTGCCAGCAGCTTCCCGGGGGGCCCCGGGGATACGCAGTATTTT. It specifies CASSFPGGPGDTQYF.

The rearrangement uses TRBV7-6 and TRBJ2-5; possibly TRBD1 for D (5 bases). The CDR3 totals 18 residues. V was trimmed by 5 bases and J by 0 bases, leaving 22 bases between them. The germline gives CDR1 SGHVS, CDR2 FNYEAQ. The CDR3 here is CASSQSSRQYRDQETQYF. The CDR3 DNA reads as TGTGCCAGCAGCCAGAGTAGCCGACAGTATAGGGACCAAGAGACCCAGTACTTC.

This clonotype came up many times. V and J are TRBV6-2 or TRBV6-3 and TRBJ2-3; 7 nucleotides match TRBD2. The germline V gene encodes CDR1 MNHEY and CDR2 SVGEGT. Losses at the gene ends were 5 bases for V and 5 bases for J; bases not matched to a gene: 4. This CDR3 is built from 13 residues. The CDR3 spells CASSSGDGDTQYF. Written as DNA, the CDR3 is TGTGCCAGCAGTAGCGGGGATGGAGATACGCAGTATTTT.

This chain connects TRBV29-1 to TRBJ2-1; D remains ambiguous. CDR1 is SQVTM, CDR2 ANQGSEA, per germline. With 1 base removed from V and 4 bases from J, the gap between germline ends came to 14 bases. The CDR3 spans 15 residues. The CDR3 reads CSVEGGETPYNEQFF. The DNA of the CDR3 is TGCAGCGTTGAAGGCGGCGAGACCCCATACAATGAGCAGTTCTTC.

About this clonotype itself: A read error is possible here, since a much larger clone lies one base away. This sequence joins TRBV7-2 and TRBJ1-1; D ambiguous. V dropped 1 base and J dropped 5 bases, with 8 bases sitting between them. CDR3 size: 13 residues. CDR1 is SGHTA, CDR2 FQGNSA, per germline. The CDR3 is CASSLDWVTEAFF. CDR3 nucleotides: TGTGCCAGCAGCTTAGACTGGGTTACTGAAGCTTTCTTT.

In this sample, this clonotype turned up many times. J is TRBJ2-7 and V is TRBV5-1, with D tentatively TRBD1 or TRBD2 (5 bases each). With 2 bases removed from V and 3 bases from J, the gap between germline ends came to 21 bases. Germline V gene sequence: CDR1 SGHRS, CDR2 YFSETQ. The CDR3 consists of 17 residues. The CDR3 nucleotides are TGCGCCAGCAGCTTTGAGCATGCAGGGACCAACCTCTACGAGCAGTACTTC. It specifies CASSFEHAGTNLYEQYF.

This rearrangement joins TRBV30 to TRBJ2-7; the D gene is possibly TRBD1 (6 bases). V was clipped by 3 bases and J by 2 bases, with 11 bases between them. This CDR3 comprises 13 residues. CDR1 is GTSNPN and CDR2 is SVGIG in the germline V gene (reference sequence). CDR3 nucleotides: TGTGCCTGGAGCGCAGGGACAACCTACGAGCAGTACTTC. Translating gives CAWSAGTTYEQYF.

In DNA form, the CDR3 reads TGCGCCAGCAGCCGAACCAGCGTTTACACTGAAGCTTTCTTT. Translating gives CASSRTSVYTEAFF. The rearrangement links TRBV4-3 to TRBJ1-1; D ambiguous. CDR1 LGHNA and CDR2 YSLEER come from the germline V gene. With 4 bases removed from V and 3 bases from J, the gap between germline ends came to 12 bases. The CDR3 consists of 14 residues.

In its sample, this clonotype was seen a few times. The rearrangement links TRBV9 to TRBJ2-1, with D possibly being TRBD1 (6 bases). The V end was cut by 3 bases, the J end by 7 bases, with 17 bases between. Germline values: CDR1 SGDLS, CDR2 YYNGEE. The CDR3 covers 15 residues. CDR3 coding DNA: TGTGCCAGCAGCGACCACCCAGGGGCGAGAAATGAGCAGTTCTTC. Its translation is CASSDHPGARNEQFF.

As regards this clonotype: This may be a read error: a much more frequent sequence differs by one nucleotide. This chain joins TRBV19 and TRBJ1-1; 8 bases agree with TRBD1. This CDR3 spans 14 amino acids. Germline V gene sequence: CDR1 LNHDA, CDR2 SQIVND (reference sequence). CDR3: CASRPGQGLTGAFF. The CDR3 DNA is TGTGCCAGTAGACCCGGACAGGGACTCACTGGAGCTTTCTTT.

This clonotype was picked up many times. The chain links TRBV6-5 to TRBJ1-2; tentative D call: TRBD1 (6 bases). The V end was cut by 7 bases, the J end by 8 bases, with 17 bases between. Per germline, CDR1 MNHEY and CDR2 SVGAGI. This CDR3 spans 13 amino acids. The chain's CDR3 is CASKWKGEPGYTF. For the CDR3, the DNA is TGTGCCAGCAAGTGGAAGGGGGAGCCCGGCTACACCTTC.

This clonotype was seen at least ten times. This rearrangement joins TRBV30 to TRBJ2-3, with a weak D call TRBD1 (7 bases). The germline V gene encodes CDR1 GTSNPN and CDR2 SVGIG (reference sequence). The CDR3 has 14 amino acids. Trimming pared 4 bases from V and 3 bases from J, leaving 14 bases between. CDR3 loop: CAWTLAGGTDTQYF. In DNA, the CDR3 is TGTGCCTGGACTCTTGCAGGGGGGACAGATACGCAGTATTTT.

V and J are TRBV7-9 and TRBJ2-7, with D possibly matching TRBD2 (5 bases). Trimming shortened V by 4 bases and J by 1 base, and 17 bases separated the two germline ends. CDR1 is SEHNR, CDR2 FQNEAQ, per germline (reference sequence). This CDR3 spans 16 amino acids. The CDR3 reads CASSSNTRPGSYEQYF. The CDR3 region has the DNA TGTGCCAGCAGCTCGAATACACGACCGGGGTCCTACGAGCAGTACTTC. Supplemented by reference TRBV7-9 and TRBJ2-7, the full variable domain reads DTGVSQNPRHKITKRGQNVTFRCDPISEHNRLYWYRQTLGQGPEFLTYFQNEAQLEKSRLLSDRFSAERPKGSFSTLEIQRTEQGDSAMYLCASSSNTRPGSYEQYFGPGTRLTVT.

Details on this clonotype: A read error may be the cause here, since a much bigger clone is one base away. The V gene is TRBV6-2 or TRBV6-3, the J gene TRBJ2-3; the D is unclear. This CDR3 spans 14 amino acids. Germline V lookup: CDR1 MNHEY, CDR2 SVGEGT. The CDR3 spells CARSAPPRTDTQYF. Written as DNA, the CDR3 is TGTGCCCGCAGTGCCCCGCCCCGCACAGATACGCAGTATTTT.

V usage is TRBV12-3 or TRBV12-4 and J usage is TRBJ2-1, with D maybe TRBD2 (6 bases). Trimming took off 0 bases at V and 11 bases at J, with 14 bases between the two ends. This CDR3 region has 14 residues. CDR3 sequence: CASSLAGGNTKQFF. The CDR3 DNA sequence: TGTGCCAGCAGTTTAGCGGGGGGAAATACTAAGCAGTTCTTC.

There are many counts of this clonotype. The chain joins TRBV5-5 to TRBJ2-7; D might be TRBD1 or TRBD2, each matching 5 bases. The ends were cut back, 1 base at V and 0 bases at J, with 14 bases in the middle. The germline CDR1 and CDR2 sequences are SGHKS and YYEKEE (reference sequence). The CDR3 length is 16 residues. In DNA form, the CDR3 reads TGTGCCAGCAGCTTGTGGGGCACGGGAAGCTCCTACGAGCAGTACTTC. It translates to CASSLWGTGSSYEQYF.

The J gene is TRBJ2-1, the V gene TRBV30; unclear D gene. This CDR3 has 15 amino acids. Germline V gives CDR1 GTSNPN, CDR2 SVGIG (reference sequence). The ends were cut back, 3 bases at V and 0 bases at J, with 12 bases in the middle. The CDR3 DNA is TGTGCCTGGAGGGCCACGGCTAGCTCCTACAATGAGCAGTTCTTC. Translating gives CAWRATASSYNEQFF.

The table lists this clonotype with a few counts. The chain carries TRBV4-3 and TRBJ1-3; a possible D gene is TRBD1 (5 bases). Between the trimmed V and J ends, which lost 0 bases and 7 bases, there was a span of 19 bases. This CDR3 has 17 residues. Germline assignment: CDR1 LGHNA and CDR2 YSLEER. CDR3 DNA: TGCGCCAGCAGCCAAGATAGGGGTCGGAACTATGAGAACACCATATATTTT. It encodes CASSQDRGRNYENTIYF.

As for this clonotype: A read error may be the cause here, since a much bigger clone is one base away. The chain joins TRBV12-3 or TRBV12-4 to TRBJ1-1; D is possibly TRBD1 (6 bases). The CDR3 contains 15 residues. The DNA for the CDR3 is TGTGCCAGCAGTTTAGGTCCAGGGGCGAACGCTGAAGCTTTCTTT. Amino acids: CASSLGPGANAEAFF.

To note about this clonotype: One base away lies a much larger clone, so this may be a sequencing read error. The chain couples TRBV7-8 to TRBJ1-1; maybe TRBD1 (5 bases). Looked up from germline, CDR1 is SGHVS and CDR2 is FQNEAQ. The CDR3 consists of 14 residues. CDR3 loop: CASSPGWGNAEAFF. CDR3 DNA: TGTGCCAGCAGCCCAGGGTGGGGGAACGCTGAAGCTTTCTTT.

V is TRBV6-6 and J is TRBJ1-1, with D maybe TRBD1 (6 bases). The CDR3 runs 15 residues. Germline CDR1 MNHNY, CDR2 SVGAGI (reference sequence). V lost 6 bases and J 0 bases, leaving 14 bases between the germline ends. CDR3 amino acids: CASRTNRELNTEAFF. The CDR3 nucleotides are TGTGCCAGCAGAACCAACAGGGAATTGAACACTGAAGCTTTCTTT.

With regard to this clonotype: Germline is not matched at one junction end, which may reflect a read error. This sequence joins TRBV6-1 and TRBJ2-3, with D possibly TRBD1 on 6 matching bases. This CDR3 comprises 16 residues. Germline loops: CDR1 MNHNS, CDR2 SASEGT. The CDR3 DNA reads TGTGCCGGCAGTAACAACAGGGTCCGGGGCACAGATACGCAGTATTTT. Translating it yields CAGSNNRVRGTDTQYF.

This clonotype was recorded a few times. The chain joins TRBV27 to TRBJ1-3, with D perhaps TRBD1 (6 bases). Trimming pared 6 bases from V and 1 base from J, leaving 10 bases between. CDR1 MNHEY and CDR2 SMNVEV come from the germline V gene (reference sequence). This CDR3 spans 14 amino acids. This CDR3 is CASSRRGSGNTIYF. CDR3 DNA sequence: TGTGCCAGCAGCCGCAGGGGTTCTGGAAACACCATATATTTT.

Remarks on this clonotype: At one end the junction does not follow the germline gene, possibly because of a read error. This chain uses TRBV7-9 with TRBJ1-1; 7 nucleotides align to TRBD1. This CDR3 contains 13 residues. From germline, CDR1 is SEHNR and CDR2 FQNEAQ (reference sequence). CDR3 sequence (DNA): TGTGCCAGCAGCCCGACAGGGTATACTGAAACTTTCTTT. Protein: CASSPTGYTETFF.

Ten or more counts support this clonotype. This rearrangement joins TRBV28 to TRBJ1-1; no firm D call. Germline-derived CDR1 and CDR2 are MDHEN and SYDVKM. The V and J ends lost 4 bases and 3 bases respectively, with 3 bases between them. The CDR3 contains 11 residues. CDR3 residues: CASSYHTEAFF. The CDR3 DNA follows: TGTGCCAGCAGTTACCACACTGAAGCTTTCTTT.